The entry below gives a single T cell receptor beta chain sequence along with its context. Its specificity is unknown. In germline, CDR1 is MDHEN, CDR2 SYDVKM. The CDR3 contains 13 residues. The V end lost 11 bases, the J end lost 4 bases, and 15 bases lay between the germline ends. This entry is derived from a study of graft-versus-host responses after intestinal transplantation. Study at large: Recipients were all induced with anti-thymocyte globulin, then given tacrolimus and steroids for two to three years.

Profiled with immunoSEQ multiplex PCR; TCRdb holds only in-frame clones, not every one. Of 85,000 to 90,000 clones in the sample, roughly 92% were seen once. Points from the study as a whole: Recipient bone marrow held GvH clones, some seen earlier in ileum or blood. The highest levels of circulating GvH clones went along with early declines in HvG clones after transplant. Allograft graft-versus-host to host-versus-graft clonal ratios ran high in patients with graft-donor T cell macrochimerism.

This TCR derives from a human donor who received an intestinal transplant. Sequences were derived from unstimulated CD4+ T cells sorted from spleen or lymph node cells, sampled before intestinal transplant. The chain is built from TRBV28 and TRBJ1-5; tentative D call: TRBD1 (6 bases). The CDR3 DNA is TGTGCCTACTCGACAGGTTCAAATCAGCCCCAGCATTTT. It yields the protein CAYSTGSNQPQHF.